Listed below are T cell receptor beta chains from one sample, sequenced in a study of blood T cell repertoires in COVID-19. The repertoire was sequenced with immunoSEQ multiplex PCR; TCRdb's copy has only in-frame clones and lacks some. The sample includes under 150,000 clones, roughly 90% of them seen just once. Sequenced: peripheral blood. These receptors were collected from a man aged 65 to 85 with active COVID-19. CDR3s leave out the opening cysteine and the closing phenylalanine or tryptophan. Fields, in order: V gene, J gene, CDR3 protein.

TRBV5-1	TRBJ1-2	ASSSGRGIDYGYT
TRBV5-1	TRBJ2-1	ASSQLAGRYNEQF
TRBV30	TRBJ1-1	AWSVGGRAEAF
TRBV6-2/TRBV6-3	TRBJ2-7	ASSRGREQY
TRBV9	TRBJ1-1	ASSSQDQGAHTEAF
TRBV3-1/TRBV3-2	TRBJ1-3	ASSQGALGNTIY
TRBV7-3	TRBJ2-3	ASSSLTGGKDTQY
TRBV6-2/TRBV6-3	TRBJ2-7	ASSPASGSSYEQY
TRBV23-1	TRBJ2-7	ASSHRGALYEQY
TRBV21-1	TRBJ2-5	ASSKALIDQETQY
TRBV5-1	TRBJ2-1	ASSYDSSYNEQF
TRBV28	TRBJ2-1	ASKPMSSYNEQF
TRBV28	TRBJ2-7	ASSSSGTGGYEQY